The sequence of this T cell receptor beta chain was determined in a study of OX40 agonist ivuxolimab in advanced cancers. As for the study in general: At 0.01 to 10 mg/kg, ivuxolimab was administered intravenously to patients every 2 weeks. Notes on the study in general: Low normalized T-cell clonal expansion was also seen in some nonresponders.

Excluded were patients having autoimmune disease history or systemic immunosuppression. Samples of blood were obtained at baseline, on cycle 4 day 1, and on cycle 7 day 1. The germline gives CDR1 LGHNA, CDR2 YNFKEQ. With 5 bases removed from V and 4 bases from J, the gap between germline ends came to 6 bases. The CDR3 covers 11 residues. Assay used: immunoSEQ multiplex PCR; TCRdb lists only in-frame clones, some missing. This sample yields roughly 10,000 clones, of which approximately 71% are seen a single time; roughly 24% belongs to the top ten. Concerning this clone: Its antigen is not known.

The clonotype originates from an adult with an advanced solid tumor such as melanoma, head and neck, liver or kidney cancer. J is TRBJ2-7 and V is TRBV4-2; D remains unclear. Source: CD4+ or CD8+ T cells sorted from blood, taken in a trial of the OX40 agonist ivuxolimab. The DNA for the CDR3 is TGTGCCAGCAGCTTAGGTTACGAGCAGTACTTC. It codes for CASSLGYEQYF.